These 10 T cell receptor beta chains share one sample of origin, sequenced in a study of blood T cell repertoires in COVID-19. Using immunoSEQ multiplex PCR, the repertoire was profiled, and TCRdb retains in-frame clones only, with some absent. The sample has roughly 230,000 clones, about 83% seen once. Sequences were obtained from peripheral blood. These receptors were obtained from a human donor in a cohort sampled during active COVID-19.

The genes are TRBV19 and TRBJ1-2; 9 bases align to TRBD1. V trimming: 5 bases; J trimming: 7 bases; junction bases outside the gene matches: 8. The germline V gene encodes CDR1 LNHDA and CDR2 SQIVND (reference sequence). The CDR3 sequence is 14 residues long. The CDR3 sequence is CASSVLQGASGYTF. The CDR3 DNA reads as TGTGCCAGTAGTGTATTACAGGGGGCGTCTGGCTACACCTTC.

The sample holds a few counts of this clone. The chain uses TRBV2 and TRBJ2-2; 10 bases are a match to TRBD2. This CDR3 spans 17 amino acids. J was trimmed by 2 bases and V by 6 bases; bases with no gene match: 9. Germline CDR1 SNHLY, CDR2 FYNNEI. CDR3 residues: CASRATTSGKNTGELFF. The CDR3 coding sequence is TGTGCCAGCAGGGCCACAACTAGCGGGAAAAACACCGGGGAGCTGTTTTTT.

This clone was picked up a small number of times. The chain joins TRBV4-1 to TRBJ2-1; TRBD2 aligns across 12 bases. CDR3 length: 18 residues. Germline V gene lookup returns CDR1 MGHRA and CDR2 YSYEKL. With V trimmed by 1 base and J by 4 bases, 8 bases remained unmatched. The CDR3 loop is CASSQGLAGVIQYNEQFF. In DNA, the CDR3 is TGCGCCAGCAGCCAAGGACTAGCGGGGGTTATCCAGTACAATGAGCAGTTCTTC.

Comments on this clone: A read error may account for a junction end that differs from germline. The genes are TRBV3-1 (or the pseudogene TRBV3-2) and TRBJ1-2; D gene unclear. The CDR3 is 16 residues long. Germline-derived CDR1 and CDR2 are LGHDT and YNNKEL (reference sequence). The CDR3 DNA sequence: TGTGCCAGCAGCCCTCGTGACCTGCTCGCGGGCTATGGCCACACCTTC. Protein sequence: CASSPRDLLAGYGHTF.

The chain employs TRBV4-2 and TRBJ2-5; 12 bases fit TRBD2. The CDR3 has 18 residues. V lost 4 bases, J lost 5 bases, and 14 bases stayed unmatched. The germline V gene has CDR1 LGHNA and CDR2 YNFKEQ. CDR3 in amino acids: CASSRRVASGRAGETQYF. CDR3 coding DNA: TGTGCCAGCAGCCGTAGGGTGGCTAGCGGGAGGGCAGGGGAGACCCAGTACTTC.

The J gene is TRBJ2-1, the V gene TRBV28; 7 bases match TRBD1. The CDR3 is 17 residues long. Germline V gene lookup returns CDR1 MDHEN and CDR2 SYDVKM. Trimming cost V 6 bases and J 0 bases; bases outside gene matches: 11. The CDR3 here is CASRTVTGMISYNEQFF. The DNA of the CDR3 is TGTGCCAGCAGAACCGTGACAGGGATGATCTCCTACAATGAGCAGTTCTTC.

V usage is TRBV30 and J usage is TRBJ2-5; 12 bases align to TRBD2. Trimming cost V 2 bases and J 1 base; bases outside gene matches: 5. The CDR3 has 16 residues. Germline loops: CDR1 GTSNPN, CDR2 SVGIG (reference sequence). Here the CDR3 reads CAWSRLAGASQETQYF. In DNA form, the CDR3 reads TGTGCCTGGAGTAGACTAGCGGGGGCCAGCCAAGAGACCCAGTACTTC. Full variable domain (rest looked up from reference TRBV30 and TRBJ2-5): SQTIHQWPATLVQPVGSPLSLECTVEGTSNPNLYWYRQAAGRGLQLLFYSVGIGQISSEVPQNLSASRPQDRQFILSSKKLLLSDSGFYLCAWSRLAGASQETQYFGPGTRLLVL.

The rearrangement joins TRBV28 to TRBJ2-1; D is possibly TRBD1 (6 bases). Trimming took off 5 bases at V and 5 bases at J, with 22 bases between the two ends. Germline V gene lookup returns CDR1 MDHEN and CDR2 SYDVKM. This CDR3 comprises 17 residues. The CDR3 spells CASSPSGQPGRDNEQFF. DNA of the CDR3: TGTGCCAGCAGTCCCTCTGGACAGCCTGGAAGGGACAATGAGCAGTTCTTC.

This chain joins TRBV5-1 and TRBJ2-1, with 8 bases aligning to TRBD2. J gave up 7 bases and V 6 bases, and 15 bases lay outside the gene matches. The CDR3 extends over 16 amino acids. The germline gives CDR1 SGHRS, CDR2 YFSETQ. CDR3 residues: CASKPSGGGMGNEQFF. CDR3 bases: TGCGCCAGCAAACCAAGCGGGGGTGGAATGGGAAATGAGCAGTTCTTC.

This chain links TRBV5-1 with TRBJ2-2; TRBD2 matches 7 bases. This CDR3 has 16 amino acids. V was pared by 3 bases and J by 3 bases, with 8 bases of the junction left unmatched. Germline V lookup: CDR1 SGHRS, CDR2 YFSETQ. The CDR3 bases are TGCGCCAGCAGCTCGGCTAGCGGTCCCTACACCGGGGAGCTGTTTTTT. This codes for CASSSASGPYTGELFF.